The clone carrying this T cell receptor beta chain has only one observation. The target antigen is unknown. This sample was taken from a study of cytomegalovirus exposure and HLA in healthy donors. Data came from immunoSEQ multiplex PCR; TCRdb stores just in-frame clones and leaves some out. The data show around 230,000 clones, 75% to 90% seen once. General observations from the study: Overall, 164 TCR beta chains were annotated as cytomegalovirus-associated.

The study drew the donors from its roughly 120-subject validation cohort, separate from the roughly 670-subject first cohort. Specimen: PBMCs. The clonotype was recovered from a young woman in good health and CMV-seropositive.

CDR3 nucleotides: TGTGCCAGCAGTGAAGCGGACACGACAGATACGCAGTATTTT. It encodes CASSEADTTDTQYF. The V and J genes are TRBV6-1 and TRBJ2-3; D might be TRBD1 (5 bases). There are 14 residues in the CDR3. CDR1 and CDR2 from the germline V gene are MNHNS and SASEGT. Trimming cost V 0 bases and J 3 bases, with 7 bases left between them.